This T cell receptor beta chain emerged from a study of blood T cell repertoires in COVID-19. Only in-frame clones appear in the TCRdb table, and some are missing; sequencing was by immunoSEQ multiplex PCR. The sample holds around 80,000 clones, around nine tenths seen once. Looked up from germline, CDR1 is MNHEY and CDR2 is SVGAGI. Between the trimmed V and J ends, which lost 7 bases and 2 bases, there was a span of 11 bases. The CDR3 has 14 amino acids. This clone was seen a single time. The TCR originated in a woman at least 80 years old with acute or convalescent COVID-19. The chain has TRBV6-5 and TRBJ2-2; a possible D gene is TRBD2 (6 bases). The sample was peripheral blood. In nucleotides, the CDR3 is TGTGCCAGCAAGCCGGGACTCAACACCGGGGAGCTGTTTTTT. Its translation: CASKPGLNTGELFF.